The 9 T cell receptor beta chains given below trace back to one sample, sequenced in a study of cytomegalovirus exposure and HLA in healthy donors. The study ran its PCR with 60 Vbeta and 13 Jbeta primers. The data were produced by immunoSEQ multiplex PCR, yet TCRdb's version contains in-frame clones alone and is incomplete. Reported are about 110,000 clones; the ten largest clones contain 6.8%. Sequencing used PBMCs. These receptors were collected from a man aged 40-50 years in good health and CMV-seropositive.

The chain carries TRBV19 and TRBJ2-6; no reliable D call. CDR3 length equals 13 residues. V was pared by 5 bases and J by 0 bases, with 2 bases between. Germline V gives CDR1 LNHDA, CDR2 SQIVND (reference sequence). The CDR3 nucleotides are TGTGCCAGTAGTTACTCTGGGGCCAACGTCCTGACTTTC. Translated: CASSYSGANVLTF.

The rearrangement joins TRBV6-5 to TRBJ1-2; D perhaps matches TRBD1 (6 bases). Germline CDR1 and CDR2: MNHEY and SVGAGI. The CDR3 totals 14 residues. V was shortened by 6 bases and J by 6 bases, with 17 bases between the two germline ends. CDR3 protein: CASSPLTGFDGYTF. The CDR3 nucleotides are TGTGCCAGCAGCCCGCTTACAGGGTTCGATGGCTACACCTTC.

The J gene is TRBJ2-4, the V gene TRBV5-6; D gene uncertain. Germline loops: CDR1 SGHDT, CDR2 YYEEEE. The V end was cut by 2 bases, the J end by 8 bases, with 11 bases between. This CDR3 has 13 amino acids. CDR3 nucleotides: TGTGCCAGCAGCTTATATCCCGAGGACATTCAGTACTTC. Protein sequence: CASSLYPEDIQYF.

This chain joins TRBV28 and TRBJ1-2; the D is unclear. V lost 8 bases and J lost 7, with 5 bases in between. Germline V gene sequence: CDR1 MDHEN, CDR2 SYDVKM. The CDR3 runs to 9 residues. CDR3 protein: CASGLGYTF. DNA of the CDR3: TGTGCCAGCGGACTTGGCTACACCTTC.

Note on this clone: Other DNA sequences in this sample translate to the same CDR3. The chain employs TRBV5-4 and TRBJ2-3, with 8 bases lining up with TRBD2. This CDR3 is 14 amino acids long. The V segment lost 3 bases and the J segment 4 bases; nucleotides outside the gene matches: 4. From germline, CDR1 is SGHNT and CDR2 YYREEE (reference sequence). The chain's CDR3 is CASSSDSGADTQYF. For the CDR3, the DNA is TGTGCCAGCAGCTCCGATAGCGGGGCAGATACGCAGTATTTT. The variable domain in full, completed from reference TRBV5-4 and TRBJ2-3, reads ETGVTQSPTHLIKTRGQQVTLRCSSQSGHNTVSWYQQALGQGPQFIFQYYREEENGRGNFPPRFSGLQFPNYSSELNVNALELDDSALYLCASSSDSGADTQYFGPGTRLTVL.

The V gene is TRBV28, the J gene TRBJ1-5; no clear D gene. Trimming left V 4 bases short and J 5 bases short, with 3 bases between. The CDR3 spans 11 residues. Looked up from germline, CDR1 is MDHEN and CDR2 is SYDVKM. The CDR3 sequence: CASSSYQPQHF. The CDR3 region has the DNA TGTGCCAGCAGTTCCTATCAGCCCCAGCATTTT. Looking up the rest from reference TRBV28 and TRBJ1-5 gives the full variable domain: DVKVTQSSRYLVKRTGEKVFLECVQDMDHENMFWYRQDPGLGLRLIYFSYDVKMKEKGDIPEGYSVSREKKERFSLILESASTNQTSMYLCASSSYQPQHFGDGTRLSIL.

The V call is TRBV27, the J call TRBJ2-7, with 7 positions matching TRBD1. V was pared by 7 bases and J by 2 bases, with 8 bases of the junction left unmatched. The CDR3 totals 14 residues. CDR1 is MNHEY, CDR2 SMNVEV, per germline (reference sequence). The CDR3 nucleotides are TGTGCCAGCAATTACCGGGACAGACCCTACGAGCAGTACTTC. This gives the protein CASNYRDRPYEQYF.

The chain joins TRBV5-4 to TRBJ2-7; D possibly corresponds to TRBD2 (6 bases). Germline V gene data show CDR1 as SGHNT and CDR2 as YYREEE (reference sequence). Trimming shortened V by 3 bases and J by 6 bases, and 13 bases separated the two germline ends. The CDR3 has 13 amino acids. The CDR3 nucleotides read TGTGCCAGCAGCTGGGTGGGGGGAGTCGAGCAGTACTTC. Translated: CASSWVGGVEQYF.

This rearrangement joins TRBV9 to TRBJ1-4; perhaps TRBD1 as D (5 bases). V was trimmed by 3 bases and J by 4 bases, leaving 7 bases between them. Germline loops: CDR1 SGDLS, CDR2 YYNGEE. This CDR3 is built from 13 residues. The CDR3 nucleotides are TGTGCCAGCAGCGCGGGGGTTAATGAAAAACTGTTTTTT. The encoded protein is CASSAGVNEKLFF. Combining the CDR3 with reference TRBV9 and TRBJ1-4 gives the whole variable domain DSGVTQTPKHLITATGQRVTLRCSPRSGDLSVYWYQQSLDQGLQFLIQYYNGEERAKGNILERFSAQQFPDLHSELNLSSLELGDSALYFCASSAGVNEKLFFGSGTQLSVL.